This entry lists 6 T cell receptor beta chains sequenced from one sample in a study of OX40 agonist ivuxolimab in advanced cancers. Library creation used the immunoSEQ multiplex PCR assay. TCRdb limited this immuneACCESS table to in-frame rearrangements with V and J called. A share of clones is missing; checked studies link under half to unresolved V genes, and the rest is unexplained. Across this sample there are roughly 48,000 clones, with around 87% seen only once. Clones ranked in the top ten supply 10% to 13% of the sample. This material consisted of CD4+ or CD8+ T cells sorted from blood, taken in a trial of the OX40 agonist ivuxolimab. The source is an adult with an advanced solid tumor such as melanoma, head and neck, liver or kidney cancer.

This clone has more than one count but fewer than ten. This rearrangement joins TRBV19 to TRBJ1-1; the match to TRBD1 covers 8 bases. The CDR3 extends over 14 amino acids. V dropped 3 bases and J dropped 8; count of bases not matched to a gene: 8. Germline assignment: CDR1 LNHDA and CDR2 SQIVND (reference sequence). Written as DNA, the CDR3 is TGTGCCAGTAGTATTGGGCAGGGGGCGTCCGAAGCTTTCTTT. Its protein product is CASSIGQGASEAFF.

This chain joins TRBV4-3 and TRBJ2-2; 9 nucleotides align to TRBD2. The CDR3 is 16 amino acids. CDR1 is LGHNA and CDR2 is YSLEER in the germline V gene. V was pared by 3 bases and J by 3 bases, with 5 bases of the junction left unmatched. The CDR3 region is CASSHWERGDTGELFF. Here the CDR3 DNA reads TGCGCCAGCAGCCATTGGGAGCGGGGGGACACCGGGGAGCTGTTTTTT.

The chain has TRBV4-3 and TRBJ1-6, with a possible D match to TRBD1 (5 bases). Germline V gene data show CDR1 as LGHNA and CDR2 as YSLEER. Trimming removed 1 base from V and 13 bases from J, with 11 bases in between. The CDR3 has 13 amino acids. The CDR3 loop is CASSQAEGFPLHF. For the CDR3, the DNA is TGCGCCAGCAGCCAAGCGGAGGGGTTTCCCCTCCACTTT.

This chain links TRBV19 with TRBJ1-5, with D uncertain. With 2 bases removed from V and 1 base from J, the gap between germline ends came to 12 bases. In germline, CDR1 is LNHDA, CDR2 SQIVND (reference sequence). The length of the CDR3 is 16 residues. The DNA of the CDR3 is TGTGCCAGTAGTATATATCCCCAGGCCAGCAATCAGCCCCAGCATTTT. Amino acids: CASSIYPQASNQPQHF.

The chain couples TRBV7-3 to TRBJ2-2; TRBD1 agrees at 8 bases. The J segment lost 5 bases and the V segment lost 5 bases, leaving 19 bases of the junction unmatched. Germline V gene sequence: CDR1 SGHTA, CDR2 FQGTGA. The CDR3 runs 19 residues. The CDR3 spells CASSAPGQVTGYETGELFF. CDR3 sequence (DNA): TGTGCCAGCAGCGCTCCGGGACAGGTTACCGGATACGAGACCGGGGAGCTGTTTTTT.

The V and J genes are TRBV19 and TRBJ2-3; D is unclear. The CDR3 extends over 12 amino acids. Trimming cost V 10 bases and J 2 bases, with 10 bases left between them. Germline assignment: CDR1 LNHDA and CDR2 SQIVND (reference sequence). This chain's CDR3 is CATSYDTDTQYF. The CDR3 DNA reads as TGTGCCACCAGTTATGACACAGATACGCAGTATTTT.